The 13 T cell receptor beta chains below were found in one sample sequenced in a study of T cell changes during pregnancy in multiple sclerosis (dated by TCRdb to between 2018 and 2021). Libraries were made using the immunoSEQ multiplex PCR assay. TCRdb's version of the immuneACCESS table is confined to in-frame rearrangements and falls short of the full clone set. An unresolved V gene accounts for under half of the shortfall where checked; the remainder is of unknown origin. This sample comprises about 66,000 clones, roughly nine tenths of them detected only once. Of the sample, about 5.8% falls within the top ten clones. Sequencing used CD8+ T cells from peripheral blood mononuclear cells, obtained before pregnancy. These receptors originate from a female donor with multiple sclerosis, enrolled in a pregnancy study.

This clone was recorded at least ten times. CDR3 DNA sequence: TGTGCCAGCAGCGGCCCGGGACTCTCCTCGAATGAGCAGTTCTTC. Its protein is CASSGPGLSSNEQFF. This sequence joins TRBV7-9 and TRBJ2-1; possibly TRBD2 for D (6 bases). This CDR3 spans 15 amino acids. Per germline, CDR1 SEHNR and CDR2 FQNEAQ (reference sequence). V was cut by 5 bases and J by 7 bases, with 18 bases left in between.

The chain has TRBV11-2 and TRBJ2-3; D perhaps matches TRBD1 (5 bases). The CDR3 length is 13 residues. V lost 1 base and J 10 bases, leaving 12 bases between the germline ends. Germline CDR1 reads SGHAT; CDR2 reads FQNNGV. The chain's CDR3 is CASSLVQGSAQYF. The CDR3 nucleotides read TGTGCCAGCAGCTTAGTTCAGGGCTCGGCGCAGTATTTT.

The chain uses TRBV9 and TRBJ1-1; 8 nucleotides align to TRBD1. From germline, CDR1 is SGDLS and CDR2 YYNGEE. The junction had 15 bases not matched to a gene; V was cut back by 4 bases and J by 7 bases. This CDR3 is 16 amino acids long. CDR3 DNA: TGTGCCAGCAGCCTCGACCCGGGGACAGGAGGTCATGAAGCTTTCTTT. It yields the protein CASSLDPGTGGHEAFF.

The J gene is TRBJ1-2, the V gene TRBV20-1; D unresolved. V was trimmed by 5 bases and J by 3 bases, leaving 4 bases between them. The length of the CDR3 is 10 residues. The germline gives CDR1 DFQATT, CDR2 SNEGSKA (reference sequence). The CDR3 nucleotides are TGCAGTGCTCCGGACTATGGCTACACCTTC. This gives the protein CSAPDYGYTF.

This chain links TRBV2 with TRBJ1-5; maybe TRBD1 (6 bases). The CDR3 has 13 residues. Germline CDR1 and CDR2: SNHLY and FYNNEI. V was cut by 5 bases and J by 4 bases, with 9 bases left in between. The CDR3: CASSTGINQPQHF. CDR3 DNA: TGTGCCAGCAGTACAGGGATTAATCAGCCCCAGCATTTT.

DNA of the CDR3: TGTGCCAGCAGCTTATGGACAGGGGGGGACGACGAGCAGTACTTC. Translated, it gives CASSLWTGGDDEQYF. J is TRBJ2-7 and V is TRBV7-9; 10 nucleotides line up with TRBD1. The V segment lost 2 bases and the J segment 5 bases; nucleotides outside the gene matches: 6. Looked up from germline, CDR1 is SEHNR and CDR2 is FQNEAQ (reference sequence). CDR3 length: 15 amino acids.

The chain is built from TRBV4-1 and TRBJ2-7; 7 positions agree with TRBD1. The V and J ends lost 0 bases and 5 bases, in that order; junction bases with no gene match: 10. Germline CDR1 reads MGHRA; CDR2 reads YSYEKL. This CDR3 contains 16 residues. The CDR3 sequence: CASSQDYTTGYHEQYF. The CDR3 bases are TGCGCCAGCAGCCAAGATTACACGACAGGGTACCACGAGCAGTACTTC.

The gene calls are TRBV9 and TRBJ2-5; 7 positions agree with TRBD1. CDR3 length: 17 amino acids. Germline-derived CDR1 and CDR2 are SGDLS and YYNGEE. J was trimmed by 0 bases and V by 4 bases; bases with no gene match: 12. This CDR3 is CASSQRTGTADQETQYF. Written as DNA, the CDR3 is TGTGCCAGCAGCCAACGGACCGGGACAGCCGACCAAGAGACCCAGTACTTC. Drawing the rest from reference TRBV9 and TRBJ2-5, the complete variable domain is DSGVTQTPKHLITATGQRVTLRCSPRSGDLSVYWYQQSLDQGLQFLIQYYNGEERAKGNILERFSAQQFPDLHSELNLSSLELGDSALYFCASSQRTGTADQETQYFGPGTRLLVL.

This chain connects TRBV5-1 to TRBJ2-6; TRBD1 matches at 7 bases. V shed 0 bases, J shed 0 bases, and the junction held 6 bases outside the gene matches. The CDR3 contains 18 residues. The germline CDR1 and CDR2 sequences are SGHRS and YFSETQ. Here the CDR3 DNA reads TGCGCCAGCAGCTTGGACGGGGACAGATACTCTGGGGCCAACGTCCTGACTTTC. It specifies CASSLDGDRYSGANVLTF.

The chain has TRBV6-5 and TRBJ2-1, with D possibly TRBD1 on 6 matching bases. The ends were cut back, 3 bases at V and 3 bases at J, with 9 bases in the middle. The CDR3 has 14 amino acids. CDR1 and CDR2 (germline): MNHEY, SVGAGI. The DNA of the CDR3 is TGTGCCAGCAGTTATTACAGGGACTACAATGAGCAGTTCTTC. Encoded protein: CASSYYRDYNEQFF.

The CDR3 sequence is CASSSGGGQPQHF. In nucleotides, the CDR3 is TGTGCCAGCAGCTCAGGGGGCGGTCAGCCCCAGCATTTT. V and J are TRBV7-9 and TRBJ1-5, with 8 nucleotides matching TRBD1. Germline V gene data show CDR1 as SEHNR and CDR2 as FQNEAQ (reference sequence). The ends lost 4 bases at V and 6 bases at J; junction bases unmatched: 2. This CDR3 spans 13 amino acids.

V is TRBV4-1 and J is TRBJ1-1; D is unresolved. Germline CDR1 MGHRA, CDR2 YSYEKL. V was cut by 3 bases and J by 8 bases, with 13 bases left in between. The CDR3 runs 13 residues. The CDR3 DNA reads TGCGCCAGCAGCCATATAACTGACAAAGAAGCTTTCTTT. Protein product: CASSHITDKEAFF.

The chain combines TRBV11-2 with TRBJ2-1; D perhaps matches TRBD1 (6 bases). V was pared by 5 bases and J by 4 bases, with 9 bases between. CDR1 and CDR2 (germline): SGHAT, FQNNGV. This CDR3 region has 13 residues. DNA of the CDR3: TGTGCCAGCAGCGATGGACAGTACAATGAGCAGTTCTTC. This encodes CASSDGQYNEQFF. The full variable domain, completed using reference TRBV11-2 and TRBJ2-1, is EAGVAQSPRYKIIEKRQSVAFWCNPISGHATLYWYQQILGQGPKLLIQFQNNGVVDDSQLPKDRFSAERLKGVDSTLKIQPAKLEDSAVYLCASSDGQYNEQFFGPGTRLTVL.